The subject of this entry is one TCR beta chain. What it binds is unknown. This sample also contains other DNA sequences that code for the same CDR3. This sample was included in a study of radiotherapy plus CTLA-4 blockade in lung cancer. Study background: In around 17% of patients, objective responses were seen; around 34% had disease control. Study results and caveats: Clones derived from tumor TCRs expanded in blood after radiotherapy plus ipilimumab. Early blood T cell clone dynamics reportedly forecast response best, with interferon-beta.

Repertoires were generated with immunoSEQ multiplex PCR, while TCRdb's copy carries only in-frame clones and drops some. The sample has 56,000 or so clones; approximately 80% are singletons. The CDR3 contains 11 residues. Germline V CDR1 and CDR2: DFQATT, SNEGSKA (reference sequence). V was pared by 0 bases and J by 4 bases, with 4 bases between. Lung cancer patients with chemo-refractory metastatic non-small-cell disease were given focal radiation plus CTLA-4 blockade with ipilimumab. This receptor was obtained from a human donor with non-small cell lung cancer who had a partial response to radiotherapy plus ipilimumab. The chain has TRBV20-1 and TRBJ2-7, with no clear D. Specimen: peripheral blood, collected from a patient treated with radiotherapy plus ipilimumab. The CDR3 sequence: CSARDLYEQYF. Written as DNA, the CDR3 is TGCAGTGCTAGAGATCTGTACGAGCAGTACTTC.